Below, 27 T cell receptor beta chains from the same sample are listed, as sequenced in a study of T-cell reconstitution after alpha-beta-depleted transplantation in children. Preparation of the TCRbeta library involved a method that used unique molecular identifiers. MiXCR, applied by TCRdb to the PCR reads, yields one record per CDR3 protein. The top ten clones hold more than 70% of a sample with approximately 9,000 distinct CDR3 sequences, 17% of them seen once. Source: PBMCs, mostly from graft donor cells, taken 60 days after TCRalphabeta/CD19-depleted stem cell transplant. The receptors stem from a girl younger than two who had a stem cell transplant for combined immunodeficiency, so the T cells may come from the graft donor.

In this sample, this clonotype turned up many times. The gene calls are TRBV20-1 and TRBJ1-1; D remains ambiguous. Germline CDR1 is DFQATT and CDR2 is SNEGSKA (reference sequence). The CDR3 consists of 13 residues. The CDR3 sequence is CRVRPHMNTEAFF. CDR3 DNA: TGCAGGGTCAGGCCCCACATGAACACTGAAGCTTTCTTT.

The chain couples TRBV7-2 to TRBJ1-5; a possible D gene is TRBD1 (5 bases). V lost 1 base, J lost 5 bases, and 12 bases lay in between. Germline V gene data show CDR1 as SGHTA and CDR2 as FQGNSA. The CDR3 runs 15 residues. CDR3 sequence: CASSLESRGDQPQHF. For the CDR3, the DNA is TGTGCCAGCAGCTTAGAATCTAGGGGTGATCAGCCCCAGCATTTT.

This clonotype was seen a single time. The gene calls are TRBV21-1 and TRBJ2-7. TRBV21-1 is a known pseudogene. This CDR3 spans 14 amino acids. The chain's CDR3 is CASSKSTYWNEQYF. CDR3 DNA sequence: TGTGCCAGCAGCAAATCCACCTACTGGAACGAGCAGTACTTC.

This clonotype was seen a few times. A much larger clone lies a single base off, so this may be a read error. V usage is TRBV12-3 or TRBV12-4 and J usage is TRBJ2-3; the D is unclear. This CDR3 spans 11 amino acids. The CDR3 sequence is CVSSLADTQYF. The CDR3 nucleotides are TGTGTCAGCAGTTTGGCAGATACGCAGTATTTT.

This clonotype has ten or more counts. This rearrangement joins TRBV6-5 to TRBJ2-1; TRBD2 matches at 12 bases. The CDR3 is made up of 16 amino acids. Germline loops: CDR1 MNHEY, CDR2 SVGAGI. Unmatched junction bases numbered 2, after V lost 5 bases and J lost 0 bases. CDR3 region: CASSLAGGSSYNEQFF. In DNA, the CDR3 is TGTGCCAGCAGTCTAGCGGGGGGGAGCTCCTACAATGAGCAGTTCTTC.

Ten or more counts support this clonotype. CDR3 bases: TGCAGCGTTGAACGGGGACAGGACAACTATGGCTACACCTTC. The encoded protein is CSVERGQDNYGYTF. The chain combines TRBV29-1 with TRBJ1-2; TRBD1 aligns across 8 bases. Germline values: CDR1 SQVTM, CDR2 ANQGSEA. V dropped 2 bases and J dropped 2; count of bases not matched to a gene: 4. The CDR3 has 14 amino acids.

The rearrangement joins TRBV6-6 to TRBJ1-3; the D gene is possibly TRBD1 (6 bases). This CDR3 is built from 16 residues. From germline, CDR1 is MNHNY and CDR2 SVGAGI (reference sequence). The V and J ends lost 7 bases and 1 base respectively, with 17 bases between them. CDR3 region: CASTPTGRLSGNTIYF. CDR3 DNA sequence: TGTGCCAGCACCCCTACAGGGAGATTGTCTGGAAACACCATATATTTT.

This clonotype has at least ten counts. In DNA form, the CDR3 reads TGCAGTGCTAGACTAGCGGGGCCTTTCTACGAGCAGTACTTC. This encodes CSARLAGPFYEQYF. The chain recombines TRBV20-1 with TRBJ2-7; 9 nucleotides line up with TRBD2. Germline CDR1 DFQATT, CDR2 SNEGSKA (reference sequence). This CDR3 region has 14 residues. Unmatched junction bases numbered 5, after V lost 2 bases and J lost 3 bases.

This clonotype has only a few counts. V is TRBV7-3 and J is TRBJ1-1, with D maybe TRBD1 (5 bases). The CDR3 has 13 amino acids. V lost 3 bases, J lost 4 bases, and 9 bases lay in between. Germline values: CDR1 SGHTA, CDR2 FQGTGA. The chain's CDR3 is CASSLQGGTEAFF. CDR3 coding DNA: TGTGCCAGCAGCTTGCAGGGTGGCACTGAAGCTTTCTTT.

The chain joins TRBV5-4 to TRBJ2-7; maybe TRBD1 (7 bases). Trimming took off 4 bases at V and 4 bases at J, with 18 bases between the two ends. The CDR3 contains 15 residues. Germline V gives CDR1 SGHNT, CDR2 YYREEE (reference sequence). The CDR3 protein is CASSEGGTVEYEQYF. CDR3 coding DNA: TGTGCCAGCAGCGAGGGCGGGACAGTAGAGTACGAGCAGTACTTC.

This clonotype showed up just a few times. This chain connects TRBV7-9 to TRBJ2-1; 7 bases are a match to TRBD1. The CDR3 totals 17 residues. V dropped 5 bases and J dropped 2; count of bases not matched to a gene: 12. CDR1 SEHNR and CDR2 FQNEAQ come from the germline V gene (reference sequence). The chain's CDR3 is CASSPWDGTVTYNEQFF. The CDR3 nucleotides are TGTGCCAGCAGCCCATGGGACGGGACAGTAACCTACAATGAGCAGTTCTTC.

This sequence joins TRBV7-8 and TRBJ1-1; possibly TRBD1 for D (5 bases). This CDR3 contains 14 residues. V was trimmed by 5 bases and J by 4 bases, leaving 14 bases between them. Germline values: CDR1 SGHVS, CDR2 FQNEAQ. The CDR3: CASSLTNRPTEAFF. In nucleotides, the CDR3 is TGTGCCAGCAGCCTTACGAACAGGCCCACTGAAGCTTTCTTT.

This clonotype came up many times. The chain has TRBV20-1 and TRBJ2-1; tentatively, D is TRBD2 (7 bases). Trimming removed 5 bases at V and 7 bases at J, with 21 bases between. This CDR3 spans 15 amino acids. The germline CDR1 and CDR2 sequences are DFQATT and SNEGSKA (reference sequence). The CDR3 region is CSAPLGGPNLNEQFF. CDR3 in DNA: TGCAGTGCTCCCCTGGGGGGGCCAAACCTGAATGAGCAGTTCTTC.

V and J are TRBV7-3 and TRBJ2-3; 8 nucleotides agree with TRBD1. Germline V gene lookup returns CDR1 SGHTA and CDR2 FQGTGA. The CDR3 covers 17 residues. J lost 2 bases, V lost 3 bases, and 10 bases had no gene match. In nucleotides, the CDR3 is TGTGCCAGCAGCTTGGGTCCGGGGACAGGACACACAGATACGCAGTATTTT. Amino acid sequence: CASSLGPGTGHTDTQYF.

This clonotype was detected only a few times. The chain couples TRBV28 to TRBJ1-5; maybe TRBD1 (5 bases). This CDR3 region has 15 residues. The ends were cut back, 4 bases at V and 5 bases at J, with 15 bases in the middle. From germline, CDR1 is MDHEN and CDR2 SYDVKM. The CDR3 DNA reads as TGTGCCAGCAGTTCGACCAGAGGGGCATATCAGCCCCAGCATTTT. This translates into CASSSTRGAYQPQHF.

This clonotype showed up many times. The chain links TRBV5-1 to TRBJ2-7; D call uncertain. The CDR3 extends over 15 amino acids. Germline loops: CDR1 SGHRS, CDR2 YFSETQ. V lost 4 bases to trimming and J lost 0 bases, with 14 bases between them. The CDR3 DNA reads TGCGCCAGCAGCATCCTCGGCCTTTACTCCTACGAGCAGTACTTC. Translating gives CASSILGLYSYEQYF.

This clonotype was seen repeatedly, ten times or more. The chain carries TRBV20-1 and TRBJ2-1; 9 positions agree with TRBD1. V shed 5 bases, J shed 4 bases, and the junction held 6 bases outside the gene matches. In germline, CDR1 is DFQATT, CDR2 SNEGSKA (reference sequence). The CDR3 has 14 amino acids. The CDR3 DNA reads TGCAGTGCTCCAGGACAGGGGCCTTACAATGAGCAGTTCTTC. The encoded protein is CSAPGQGPYNEQFF.

This clonotype has ten or more counts. CDR3 DNA sequence: TGTGCCACCCGGGGGACAGGCGCCCCAAATGAGCAGTTCTTC. Its protein product is CATRGTGAPNEQFF. The V gene is TRBV10-3, the J gene TRBJ2-1; 8 bases are shared with TRBD1. CDR1 is ENHRY, CDR2 SYGVKD, per germline. V gave up 10 bases and J gave up 7 bases; unmatched junction bases: 12. The CDR3 consists of 14 residues.

The V call is TRBV3-1, the J call TRBJ2-5, with D possibly matching TRBD1 (6 bases). The CDR3 runs 14 residues. CDR1 LGHDT and CDR2 YNNKEL come from the germline V gene (reference sequence). V lost 4 bases and J lost 3, with 12 bases in between. The CDR3 loop is CASSRGKGEETQYF. Written as DNA, the CDR3 is TGTGCCAGCAGCCGAGGGAAGGGGGAAGAGACCCAGTACTTC.

This clonotype has only a few counts. Here the CDR3 reads CASSQALLAGFNEQFF. The CDR3 DNA reads TGTGCCAGCAGCCAAGCCCTACTAGCGGGGTTCAATGAGCAGTTCTTC. This rearrangement joins TRBV4-2 to TRBJ2-1, with TRBD2 identical over 10 bases. V dropped 1 base and J dropped 6; count of bases not matched to a gene: 6. Germline lookup yields CDR1 LGHNA and CDR2 YNFKEQ. The CDR3 is 16 residues long.

This clonotype was observed a few times. The genes are TRBV10-3 and TRBJ2-6; either TRBD1 or TRBD2 may fit D (5 bases each). The V end lost 5 bases, the J end lost 0 bases, and 11 bases lay between the germline ends. This CDR3 has 16 amino acids. CDR1 and CDR2 from the germline V gene are ENHRY and SYGVKD. CDR3 amino acids: CAISTGPLSGANVLTF. The CDR3 coding sequence is TGTGCCATCAGTACGGGACCGCTCTCTGGGGCCAACGTCCTGACTTTC.

This clonotype occurred many times. The chain uses TRBV20-1 and TRBJ2-2, with D possibly being TRBD2 (5 bases). Germline loops: CDR1 DFQATT, CDR2 SNEGSKA (reference sequence). V lost 5 bases, J lost 7 bases, and 20 bases lay in between. The CDR3 is 15 amino acids. The CDR3 nucleotides read TGCAGTGCTCCGTTTCGAGGGCCTTTTATCGGGGAGCTGTTTTTT. Amino acid sequence: CSAPFRGPFIGELFF.

This clonotype showed up many times. The chain couples TRBV24-1 to TRBJ2-5; D is undetermined. CDR3 length equals 16 residues. Germline CDR1 is KGHDR and CDR2 is SFDVKD. The germline V and J ends were trimmed by 3 bases and 4 bases, with 17 bases remaining between them. CDR3 in DNA: TGTGCCACCAGTGATCCCGGACCGGGCCGCAGAGAGACCCAGTACTTC. It is translated as CATSDPGPGRRETQYF.

This rearrangement joins TRBV12-3 or TRBV12-4 to TRBJ2-3, with D perhaps matching TRBD2 (5 bases). The CDR3 sequence is 16 residues long. The V and J ends lost 3 bases and 5 bases respectively, with 18 bases between them. CDR3 amino acids: CASSFGLATSVDTQYF. CDR3 nucleotide sequence: TGTGCCAGCAGTTTTGGGTTAGCGACGAGTGTAGATACGCAGTATTTT.

The chain is built from TRBV6-5 and TRBJ1-5; D gene unclear. V shed 2 bases and J shed 5 bases, with 7 bases lying between them. Germline lookup yields CDR1 MNHEY and CDR2 SVGAGI. The CDR3 spans 13 residues. This CDR3 is CASSYSIHQPQHF. The CDR3 DNA reads as TGTGCCAGCAGTTACAGCATCCATCAGCCCCAGCATTTT.

The sample holds many counts of this clonotype. V gene TRBV30 combines with J gene TRBJ2-5; 9 nucleotides line up with TRBD2. The CDR3 extends over 16 amino acids. V lost 1 base and J lost 4; bases outside the gene matches: 10. Germline V gene lookup returns CDR1 GTSNPN and CDR2 SVGIG (reference sequence). The CDR3 bases are TGTGCCTGGAGTGCCGTGACTAGCGGAGAGGTAGAGACCCAGTACTTC. Protein sequence: CAWSAVTSGEVETQYF.

This clonotype was observed many times. V is TRBV12-3 or TRBV12-4 and J is TRBJ2-1, with 8 bases lining up with TRBD1. The CDR3 loop spans 16 amino acids. V was clipped by 5 bases and J by 4 bases; unmatched bases: 10. DNA for the CDR3: TGTGCCAGCAGTCCCAGGACAGGGCGTATTTACAATGAGCAGTTCTTC. Its translation: CASSPRTGRIYNEQFF.